This TCR beta chain was profiled in a study of PD-1 blockade in classical Hodgkin lymphoma. Points from the study as a whole: Still unresolved is the cause of the repertoire differences, which may be disease activity or prior therapy.

V lost 6 bases and J 7 bases, leaving 16 bases between the germline ends. The V gene's germline CDR1 is MNHEY and CDR2 SVGAGI. The CDR3 length is 14 residues. Each patient's relapse followed autologous stem cell transplantation, and brentuximab vedotin exposure varied. The data were produced by immunoSEQ multiplex PCR, yet TCRdb's version contains in-frame clones alone and is incomplete. The top ten clones hold approximately 12% of a sample with 75,000 to 100,000 clones, over 80% of them seen once. As regards this clone: Its antigen is currently unknown.

The material sequenced was peripheral blood mononuclear cells (PBMCs), taken at baseline. The TCR originated in a human donor with classical Hodgkin lymphoma. This chain uses TRBV6-5 with TRBJ1-5; D might be TRBD1 (6 bases). The CDR3, as DNA: TGTGCCAGCAGATCTACAGGGCGAGGACAGCCCCAGCATTTT. Amino acids: CASRSTGRGQPQHF.